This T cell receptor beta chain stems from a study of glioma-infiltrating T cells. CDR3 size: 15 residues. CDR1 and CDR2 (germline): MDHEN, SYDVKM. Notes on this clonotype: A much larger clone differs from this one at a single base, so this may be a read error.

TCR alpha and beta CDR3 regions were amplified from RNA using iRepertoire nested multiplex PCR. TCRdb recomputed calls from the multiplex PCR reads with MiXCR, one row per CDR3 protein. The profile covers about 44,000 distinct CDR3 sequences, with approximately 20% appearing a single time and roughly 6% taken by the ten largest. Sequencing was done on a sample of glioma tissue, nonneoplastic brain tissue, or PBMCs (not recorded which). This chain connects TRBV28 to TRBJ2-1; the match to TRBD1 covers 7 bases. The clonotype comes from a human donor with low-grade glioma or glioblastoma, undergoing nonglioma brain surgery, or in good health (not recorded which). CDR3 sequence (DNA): TGTGCCGGCAGCCCCCTCCCCGGGACAGACAATGAGCAGTTCTTC. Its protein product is CAGSPLPGTDNEQFF.